This T cell receptor beta chain was identified in a study of T cell clusters in autoimmune cytopenias. As for the study in general: The median distinct TRB clonotype count was about 2,000 per sample, from a median roughly 47,000 reads.

Study-wide results and caveats: Exclusive TRB clusters were around 3-fold more numerous in healthy donors than in active autoimmune hepatitis. The cluster-lack signature was not seen for secondary cytopenia versus chronic lymphocytic leukemia. Physiological T cell clusters of healthy donors were apparently absent in primary autoimmune cytopenia patients.

This clonotype ranks as medium-sized (0.01 to 0.1%) in terms of frequency. Its antigen is not identified. Roughly 38,000 genome equivalents of blood DNA were amplified for TRB. TRB rearrangements were amplified by touch-down multiplex PCR with mixed TRB-A/B primers. TCRdb reprocessed the multiplex PCR reads, with one entry per CDR3 protein and no DNA. This table holds some 13,000 distinct CDR3 sequences. This sequence was found in a human donor with an autoimmune cytopenia or autoimmune hepatitis (not recorded which). Sequenced sample: peripheral blood.

CDR3 sequence: CASSYLVSSGDSSYNEQFF. The chain carries TRBV6-2 or TRBV6-3 and TRBJ2-1; TCRdb gives TRBD2 as the D gene, but with no DNA this cannot be confirmed. Germline V gene data show CDR1 as MNHEY and CDR2 as SVGEGT. The CDR3 is 19 residues long.